This entry features one T cell receptor beta chain sequence. This sample is part of a study of T cell changes during pregnancy in multiple sclerosis. The method was immunoSEQ multiplex PCR; TCRdb's version includes in-frame clones alone and lacks a portion of them. The data contain about 70,000 clones, more than 75% of them seen just once; the ten biggest clones take up less than 1.5%. CDR3 size: 13 residues. V was clipped by 0 bases and J by 6 bases, with 6 bases between them. The germline V gene encodes CDR1 ENHRY and CDR2 SYGVKD. The starting material was peripheral blood, obtained in the third trimester of pregnancy. The receptor comes from a female donor in good health, enrolled as a control in a pregnancy study. The chain employs TRBV10-3 and TRBJ1-3; D is unresolved. The CDR3 protein is CAISESTANTIYF. The DNA of the CDR3 is TGTGCCATCAGTGAGTCGACTGCAAACACCATATATTTT.